These 19 T cell receptor beta chains originate from one sample sequenced in a study of cytotoxic CD8 clonotypes in ibrutinib-treated CLL. The repertoire was sequenced with immunoSEQ multiplex PCR; TCRdb's copy has only in-frame clones and lacks some. The sample yields fewer than 50,000 clones, 60% to 80% seen once. Material: PBMCs, obtained after 24 months of ibrutinib treatment. The receptors shown here come from a human donor with chronic lymphocytic leukemia.

A single count supports this clone. This chain links TRBV21-1 with TRBJ2-7; no DNA check was done on the table's D call, TRBD2. TRBV21-1 is an annotated pseudogene. The CDR3 totals 13 residues. The CDR3 protein is CASSPPGGGEQYF. The CDR3 DNA is TGTGCCAGCAGCCCCCCGGGGGGTGGAGAGCAGTACTTC.

The J gene is TRBJ2-3, the V gene TRBV6-5, with 11 bases lining up with TRBD2. The junction had 0 bases not matched to a gene; V was cut back by 6 bases and J by 1 base. Germline lookup yields CDR1 MNHEY and CDR2 SVGAGI. The CDR3 contains 14 residues. As DNA, the CDR3 is TGTGCCAGCAGGGGACTAGCGGGCACAGATACGCAGTATTTT. Translated, it gives CASRGLAGTDTQYF.

The chain has TRBV4-2 and TRBJ2-1, with 11 bases lining up with TRBD2. In germline, CDR1 is LGHNA, CDR2 YNFKEQ. This CDR3 comprises 18 residues. Trimming took 4 bases from V and 2 from J; bases not matched to a gene: 10. The CDR3: CASSPKTSGIVTYNEQFF. The CDR3 region has the DNA TGTGCCAGCAGCCCCAAGACTAGCGGGATCGTCACCTACAATGAGCAGTTCTTC.

This chain links TRBV19 with TRBJ2-7; the match to TRBD1 covers 9 bases. The V segment lost 5 bases and the J segment 2 bases; nucleotides outside the gene matches: 16. Germline V lookup: CDR1 LNHDA, CDR2 SQIVND (reference sequence). This CDR3 has 18 amino acids. The CDR3 loop is CASSRGPPGTGNPYEQYF. The CDR3 bases are TGTGCCAGTAGTCGCGGCCCGCCCGGGACAGGGAATCCCTACGAGCAGTACTTC.

The gene calls are TRBV7-3 and TRBJ2-1; D uncertain. The CDR3 loop spans 13 amino acids. CDR1 SGHTA and CDR2 FQGTGA come from the germline V gene. The V end lost 5 bases, the J end lost 6 bases, and 11 bases lay between the germline ends. The CDR3 sequence: CASSTRGGNEQFF. The CDR3 nucleotides are TGTGCCAGCAGCACGAGAGGCGGCAATGAGCAGTTCTTC. Using reference TRBV7-3 and TRBJ2-1 for the parts outside the CDR3, the full variable domain is GAGVSQTPSNKVTEKGKYVELRCDPISGHTALYWYRQSLGQGPEFLIYFQGTGAADDSGLPNDRFFAVRPEGSVSTLKIQRTERGDSAVYLCASSTRGGNEQFFGPGTRLTVL.

Concerning this clone itself: This CDR3 is also generated by other DNA sequences in the sample. The V call is TRBV5-1, the J call TRBJ2-3; a possible D gene is TRBD2 (7 bases). Germline V CDR1 and CDR2: SGHRS, YFSETQ. The CDR3 is 14 amino acids. V was cut by 0 bases and J by 4 bases, with 9 bases left in between. The CDR3 here is CASSLVGGPDTQYF. Here the CDR3 DNA reads TGCGCCAGCAGCTTGGTGGGGGGGCCAGATACGCAGTATTTT.

This sequence joins TRBV11-2 and TRBJ2-4; the D gene is possibly TRBD1 (6 bases). Germline-derived CDR1 and CDR2 are SGHAT and FQNNGV. V lost 5 bases, J lost 6 bases, and 20 bases lay in between. This CDR3 is 16 amino acids long. DNA of the CDR3: TGTGCCAGCAGCACACCGACAGGCGGGCCGCTAAACATTCAGTACTTC. It is translated as CASSTPTGGPLNIQYF.

This chain joins TRBV2 and TRBJ2-7, with D unresolved. Germline CDR1 reads SNHLY; CDR2 reads FYNNEI. Trimming took off 6 bases at V and 0 bases at J, with 9 bases between the two ends. The CDR3 covers 13 residues. The CDR3 coding sequence is TGTGCCAGCAGCCACGGACCCTCCTACGAGCAGTACTTC. This encodes CASSHGPSYEQYF.

The J gene is TRBJ1-2, the V gene TRBV4-1, with TRBD1 matching 8 bases. This CDR3 region has 15 residues. The germline V gene encodes CDR1 MGHRA and CDR2 YSYEKL. V lost 0 bases to trimming and J lost 4 bases; unmatched junction nucleotides: 4. This chain's CDR3 is CASSQEYDRGYGYTF. CDR3 in DNA: TGCGCCAGCAGCCAAGAATACGACAGGGGCTATGGCTACACCTTC.

CDR3 in DNA: TGTGCCAGCAGCTTATTGGAGAACGAGCAGTACTTC. Its protein is CASSLLENEQYF. V gene TRBV5-6 combines with J gene TRBJ2-7, with D uncertain. Germline V gene lookup returns CDR1 SGHDT and CDR2 YYEEEE. V was shortened by 2 bases and J by 5 bases, with 8 bases between the two germline ends. This CDR3 has 12 amino acids.

The V and J genes are TRBV7-3 and TRBJ2-1, with TRBD2 matching 16 bases. Germline V gene data show CDR1 as SGHTA and CDR2 as FQGTGA. The CDR3 spans 17 residues. V trimming: 4 bases; J trimming: 1 base; junction bases outside the gene matches: 1. The CDR3 DNA reads TGTGCCAGCAGCTCGGGACTAGCGGGAGGGTCCTACAATGAGCAGTTCTTC. Translated, it gives CASSSGLAGGSYNEQFF.

The sample holds many counts of this clone. V gene TRBV19 combines with J gene TRBJ1-1; D remains unclear. Germline V gene data show CDR1 as LNHDA and CDR2 as SQIVND (reference sequence). V was trimmed by 2 bases and J by 7 bases, leaving 11 bases between them. The CDR3 is 13 residues long. The CDR3 reads CASSITTSDEAFF. The CDR3 DNA reads as TGTGCCAGTAGTATAACGACATCCGATGAAGCTTTCTTT.

The genes are TRBV30 and TRBJ2-1; D may be TRBD2 (5 bases). Germline CDR1 GTSNPN, CDR2 SVGIG (reference sequence). This CDR3 is built from 14 residues. Trimming removed 4 bases at V and 2 bases at J, with 12 bases between. The CDR3 bases are TGTGCCTGGACCGGGGAGTTTCCCTACAATGAGCAGTTCTTC. This codes for CAWTGEFPYNEQFF. Variable domain in full (rest from reference TRBV30 and TRBJ2-1): SQTIHQWPATLVQPVGSPLSLECTVEGTSNPNLYWYRQAAGRGLQLLFYSVGIGQISSEVPQNLSASRPQDRQFILSSKKLLLSDSGFYLCAWTGEFPYNEQFFGPGTRLTVL.

This clone was recorded a few times. This chain uses TRBV30 with TRBJ1-1, with TRBD1 matching 9 bases. V lost 4 bases to trimming and J lost 5 bases; unmatched junction nucleotides: 5. The CDR3 is 13 residues long. Germline assignment: CDR1 GTSNPN and CDR2 SVGIG (reference sequence). CDR3 amino acids: CAWKRQGDTEAFF. As DNA, the CDR3 is TGTGCCTGGAAGCGACAGGGGGATACTGAAGCTTTCTTT. Full variable domain (rest looked up from reference TRBV30 and TRBJ1-1): SQTIHQWPATLVQPVGSPLSLECTVEGTSNPNLYWYRQAAGRGLQLLFYSVGIGQISSEVPQNLSASRPQDRQFILSSKKLLLSDSGFYLCAWKRQGDTEAFFGQGTRLTVV.

V is TRBV11-2 and J is TRBJ2-3; possibly TRBD1 for D (5 bases). Germline V gives CDR1 SGHAT, CDR2 FQNNGV. V shed 4 bases and J shed 1 base, with 12 bases lying between them. The CDR3 extends over 15 amino acids. CDR3 sequence (DNA): TGTGCCAGCAGCTGGCGTCAGGGTGGCACAGATACGCAGTATTTT. Translated, it gives CASSWRQGGTDTQYF.

The CDR3 region has the DNA TGTGCCTGGAGTGTGGTAAAAGCTGGGGCCAACGTCCTGACTTTC. Residues: CAWSVVKAGANVLTF. The chain employs TRBV30 and TRBJ2-6; D is undetermined. CDR3 length equals 15 residues. Germline V gene data show CDR1 as GTSNPN and CDR2 as SVGIG (reference sequence). V lost 0 bases and J lost 2, with 8 bases in between.

The chain uses TRBV7-9 and TRBJ2-1; 10 bases map to TRBD2. Germline V gives CDR1 SEHNR, CDR2 FQNEAQ (reference sequence). Trimming removed 4 bases from V and 4 bases from J; junction bases left unmatched: 4. The CDR3 is made up of 15 amino acids. In DNA form, the CDR3 reads TGTGCCAGCAGCTACGGACTAGCGGCGTACAATGAGCAGTTCTTC. Its protein is CASSYGLAAYNEQFF.

This clone was counted only a few times. The gene calls are TRBV7-2 and TRBJ2-3; perhaps D is TRBD1 or TRBD2 (5 bases each). Trimming cost V 1 base and J 3 bases, with 8 bases left between them. CDR3 size: 14 residues. Germline values: CDR1 SGHTA, CDR2 FQGNSA. The DNA of the CDR3 is TGTGCCAGCAGCTTAGACTGGGGGACAGATACGCAGTATTTT. It yields the protein CASSLDWGTDTQYF. Full variable domain (rest looked up from reference TRBV7-2 and TRBJ2-3): GAGVSQSPSNKVTEKGKDVELRCDPISGHTALYWYRQSLGQGLEFLIYFQGNSAPDKSGLPSDRFSAERTGGSVSTLTIQRTQQEDSAVYLCASSLDWGTDTQYFGPGTRLTVL.

The chain is built from TRBV28 and TRBJ1-4; 9 bases fit TRBD1. J gave up 7 bases and V 5 bases, and 17 bases lay outside the gene matches. CDR3 length: 18 residues. Germline loops: CDR1 MDHEN, CDR2 SYDVKM. CDR3: CASSHGQGTLITGEKLFF. CDR3 in DNA: TGTGCCAGCAGTCACGGACAGGGGACACTTATCACAGGTGAAAAACTGTTTTTT.